This T cell receptor beta chain comes out of a study of cytomegalovirus exposure and HLA in healthy donors. Comments on this clone: As yet, its antigen is unknown.

The germline gives CDR1 MNHNS, CDR2 SASEGT. The V end was cut by 5 bases, the J end by 1 base, with 8 bases between. The CDR3 has 14 amino acids. Study-wide results and limits: According to a subsequent analysis, TCR clusters from the first cohort were inclined to appear together in the 120 or so validation repertoires. 164 TCR beta chains were listed as cytomegalovirus-associated.

Method: immunoSEQ multiplex PCR; TCRdb's copy keeps in-frame clones and lacks some. The profile shows roughly 140,000 clones, roughly 92% of them singletons. The chain carries TRBV6-1 and TRBJ1-4, with a tentative D call TRBD1 (5 bases). This receptor was obtained from a man younger than 30 in good health and CMV-seronegative. Sequenced input: PBMCs. The chain's CDR3 is CASSQQETNEKLFF. In DNA, the CDR3 is TGTGCCAGCAGTCAACAGGAAACTAATGAAAAACTGTTTTTT.